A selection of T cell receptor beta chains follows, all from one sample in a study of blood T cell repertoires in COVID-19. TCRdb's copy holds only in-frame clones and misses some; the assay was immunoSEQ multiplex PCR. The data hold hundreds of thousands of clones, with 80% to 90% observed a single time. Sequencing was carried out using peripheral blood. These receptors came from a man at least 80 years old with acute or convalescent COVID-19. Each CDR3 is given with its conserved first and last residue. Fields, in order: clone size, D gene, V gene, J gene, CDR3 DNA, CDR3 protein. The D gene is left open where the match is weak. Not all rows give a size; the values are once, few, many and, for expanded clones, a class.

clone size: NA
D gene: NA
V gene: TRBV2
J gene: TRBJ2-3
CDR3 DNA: TGTGCCAGCGGTGGGAGCTCTCTCCGTAATACGCAGTATTTT
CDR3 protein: CASGGSSLRNTQYF

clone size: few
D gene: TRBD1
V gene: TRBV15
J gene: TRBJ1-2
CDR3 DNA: TGTGCCACCAGCGTTCCCGGGACAGGGTTCGGCTACACCTTC
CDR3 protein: CATSVPGTGFGYTF

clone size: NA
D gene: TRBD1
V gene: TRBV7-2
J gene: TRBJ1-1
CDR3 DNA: TGTGCCAGCAGCTGGAGGACAGGCGTTACCTCATTTGGCACTGAAGCTTTCTTT
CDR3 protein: CASSWRTGVTSFGTEAFF

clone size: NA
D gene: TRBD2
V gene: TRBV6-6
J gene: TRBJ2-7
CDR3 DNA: TGTGCCAGCAGTTACTCCTGGACTAGCGGGAGGAACGAGCAGTACTTC
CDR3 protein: CASSYSWTSGRNEQYF

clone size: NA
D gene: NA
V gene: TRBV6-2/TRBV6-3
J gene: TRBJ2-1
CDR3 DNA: TGTGCCAGCAGCCTGCTTAGCGGAGCCTACAATGAGCAGTTCTTC
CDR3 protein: CASSLLSGAYNEQFF

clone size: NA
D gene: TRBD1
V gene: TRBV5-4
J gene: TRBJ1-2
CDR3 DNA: TGTGCCAGCAGCAAACCGGGACAGGGCGCCTATGGCTACACCTTC
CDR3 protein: CASSKPGQGAYGYTF

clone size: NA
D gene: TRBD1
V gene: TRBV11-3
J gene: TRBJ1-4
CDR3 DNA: TGTGCCAGCAGCATTACCGGGACAGGTCCTGCAACTAATGAAAAACTGTTTTTT
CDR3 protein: CASSITGTGPATNEKLFF

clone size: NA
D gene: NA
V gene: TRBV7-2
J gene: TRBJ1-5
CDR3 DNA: TGTGCCAGCAGCCGCATGGCCGGGAACAATCAGCCCCAGCATTTT
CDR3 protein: CASSRMAGNNQPQHF

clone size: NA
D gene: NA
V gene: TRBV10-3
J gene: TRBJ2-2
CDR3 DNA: TGTGCCATCAGTGAGTCGCAGGCCTACACCGGGGAGCTGTTTTTT
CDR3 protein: CAISESQAYTGELFF

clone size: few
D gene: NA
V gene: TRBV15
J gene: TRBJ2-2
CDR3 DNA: TGTGCCACCAGAGATCCCAAGACGGGGGTAACCGGGGAGCTGTTTTTT
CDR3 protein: CATRDPKTGVTGELFF

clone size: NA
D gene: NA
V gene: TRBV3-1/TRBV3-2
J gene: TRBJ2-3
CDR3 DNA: TGTGCCAGCAGCCAAGGGGACACATACACAGATACGCAGTATTTT
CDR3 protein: CASSQGDTYTDTQYF

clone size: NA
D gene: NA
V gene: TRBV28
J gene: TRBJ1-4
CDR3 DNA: TGTGCCAGCAGAAAGTCAGTTAATGAAAAACTGTTTTTT
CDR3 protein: CASRKSVNEKLFF

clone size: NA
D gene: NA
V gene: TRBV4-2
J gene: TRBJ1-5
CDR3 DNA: TGTGCCAGCAGCCACCCCGGTCCCAATCAGCCCCAGCATTTT
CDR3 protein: CASSHPGPNQPQHF

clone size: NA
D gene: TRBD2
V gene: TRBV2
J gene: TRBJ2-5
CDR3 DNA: TGTGCCAGCAGGACTAGCGAGATCCAAGAGACCCAGTACTTC
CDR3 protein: CASRTSEIQETQYF

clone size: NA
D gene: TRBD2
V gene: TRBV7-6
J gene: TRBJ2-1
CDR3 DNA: TGTGCCAGCAGCTCGGGACTAGCTGGACGTTTGCAGTTCTTC
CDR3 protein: CASSSGLAGRLQFF

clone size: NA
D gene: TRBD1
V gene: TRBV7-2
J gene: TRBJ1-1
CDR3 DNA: TGTGCCAGCAGCGACCAGGGACAGGGGGGTGAAGCTTTCTTT
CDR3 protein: CASSDQGQGGEAFF

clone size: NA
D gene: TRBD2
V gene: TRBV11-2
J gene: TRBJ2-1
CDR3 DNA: TGTGCCAGCAGCTTCACTAGCGGGGTCCACAATGAGCAGTTCTTC
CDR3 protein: CASSFTSGVHNEQFF

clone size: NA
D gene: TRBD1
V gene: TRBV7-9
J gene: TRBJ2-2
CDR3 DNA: TGTGCCAGCAGACAAGTTAATCCAAACAGGGGAAGGAACACCGGGGAGCTGTTTTTT
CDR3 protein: CASRQVNPNRGRNTGELFF

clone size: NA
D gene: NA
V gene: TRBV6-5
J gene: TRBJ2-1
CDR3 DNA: TGTGCCAGCAGTCCGACTAGAATATCCTACAATGAGCAGTTCTTC
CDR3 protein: CASSPTRISYNEQFF

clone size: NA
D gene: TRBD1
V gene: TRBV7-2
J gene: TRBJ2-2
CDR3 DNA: TGTGCCAGCAGCGCAAACAGGGGTCCCGGGGAGCTGTTTTTT
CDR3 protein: CASSANRGPGELFF

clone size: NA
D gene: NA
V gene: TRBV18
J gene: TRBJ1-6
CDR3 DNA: TGTGCCAGCTCACCCCGGGAGGGTATGGCCCTCCACTTT
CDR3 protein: CASSPREGMALHF

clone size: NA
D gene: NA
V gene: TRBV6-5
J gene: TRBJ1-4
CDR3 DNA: TGTGCCAGCAGTTACTCGAGGAGTACGAATGAAAAACTGTTTTTT
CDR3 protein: CASSYSRSTNEKLFF

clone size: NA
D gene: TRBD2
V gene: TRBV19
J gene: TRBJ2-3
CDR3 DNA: TGTGCCAGTACCGCGGGACTAGCCGCCGCAGATACGCAGTATTTT
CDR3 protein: CASTAGLAAADTQYF